This TCR beta chain was recovered during a study of molecular identifiers for immune sequencing clone quantification. Study-wide results and caveats: More than 97% of effector molecules, versus under 1% of naive-cell molecules, belonged to clones above 20 RNA copies.

This clonotype has just one count. Its antigen is unknown. The junction differs from germline at one of its ends, possibly a read error. TCRdb redid the calling of the PCR reads with MiXCR, one entry per CDR3 protein. The repertoire consists of about 320,000 distinct CDR3 sequences, with 20% to 25% occurring once and the leading ten covering about 0.79%. Germline CDR1 is MNHEY and CDR2 is SVGAGI. The CDR3 runs 14 residues. Libraries from naive CD8 cells were generated from about 20,000 to 1,000,000 sorted cells (with 10%, 30% or 50% RNA). Naive CD8 T cells were FACS-sorted by CD8+CD4-CCR7+CD45RA+ markers.

The chain joins TRBV6-5 to TRBJ2-7; TRBD2 agrees at 7 bases. The sequenced sample consisted of naive CD8+ T cells from blood, with Jurkat cell RNA spiked in. Noted subset: FACS-sorted CD8+CD4-CCR7+CD45RA+ naive T cells. This receptor was taken from a human donor in good health. Some libraries in this study had Jurkat cell RNA spiked in. The CDR3 DNA sequence: TGTGCCAGCTCCCCGAGGGTAGGGGACTACGAGCAGTGCTTC. Amino acid sequence: CASSPRVGDYEQCF.